These T cell receptor beta chains were read from a single sample in a study of blood T cell repertoires in COVID-19. Data came from immunoSEQ multiplex PCR; TCRdb stores just in-frame clones and leaves some out. The table shows some 130,000 clones, with more than 75% occurring only once. The source material was peripheral blood. The receptors shown here come from a man aged 55 to 70 with COVID-19, enrolled during active disease. Each CDR3 is given with its conserved first and last residue. The D gene is left open where the match is weak. Clone size appears in some rows only: once, few, many, or a class for an expanded clone.

abundance: .
v_gene: TRBV30
len: 15
j_gene: TRBJ2-5
d_gene: TRBD2
CDR3aa: CAWSRLAGEGETQYF
CDR3nt: TGTGCCTGGAGTAGACTAGCGGGAGAGGGAGAGACCCAGTACTTC

abundance: .
v_gene: TRBV24-1
len: 17
j_gene: TRBJ2-2
d_gene: TRBD2
CDR3aa: CATGRDRAEMNTGELFF
CDR3nt: TGTGCCACCGGGAGGGACCGCGCAGAGATGAACACCGGGGAGCTGTTTTTT

abundance: few
v_gene: TRBV30
len: 15
j_gene: TRBJ2-7
d_gene: TRBD2
CDR3aa: CAWSVGLAGGNEQYF
CDR3nt: TGTGCCTGGAGTGTGGGACTAGCGGGAGGAAACGAGCAGTACTTC

abundance: .
v_gene: TRBV20-1
len: 15
j_gene: TRBJ1-5
d_gene: .
CDR3aa: CSASQGGGSNQPQHF
CDR3nt: TGCAGTGCTAGTCAGGGAGGTGGGAGCAATCAGCCCCAGCATTTT

abundance: once
v_gene: TRBV18
len: 14
j_gene: TRBJ1-3
d_gene: TRBD1
CDR3aa: CASSTGTAGNTIYF
CDR3nt: TGTGCCAGCTCAACCGGGACAGCTGGAAACACCATATATTTT

abundance: .
v_gene: TRBV19
len: 14
j_gene: TRBJ1-5
d_gene: .
CDR3aa: CASSIGTGNQPQHF
CDR3nt: TGTGCCAGTAGTATTGGAACAGGTAATCAGCCCCAGCATTTT

abundance: .
v_gene: TRBV19
len: 16
j_gene: TRBJ2-1
d_gene: TRBD1
CDR3aa: CASSIKGQGGHNEQFF
CDR3nt: TGTGCCAGTAGTATTAAAGGACAGGGGGGCCACAATGAGCAGTTCTTC

abundance: .
v_gene: TRBV5-1
len: 13
j_gene: TRBJ2-7
d_gene: TRBD2
CDR3aa: CASRALAGWEQYF
CDR3nt: TGCGCCAGCAGAGCCCTAGCGGGATGGGAGCAGTACTTC

abundance: once
v_gene: TRBV15
len: 16
j_gene: TRBJ2-1
d_gene: TRBD2
CDR3aa: CATSRDLRGSYNEQFF
CDR3nt: TGTGCCACCAGCAGAGATCTGCGGGGGTCCTACAATGAGCAGTTCTTC

abundance: .
v_gene: TRBV5-5
len: 15
j_gene: TRBJ1-1
d_gene: TRBD1
CDR3aa: CASSPWDSKNTEAFF
CDR3nt: TGTGCCAGCAGCCCTTGGGACAGTAAGAACACTGAAGCTTTCTTT

abundance: .
v_gene: TRBV18
len: 14
j_gene: TRBJ2-5
d_gene: TRBD1
CDR3aa: CASSPRQGQETQYF
CDR3nt: TGTGCCAGCTCACCACGACAGGGCCAAGAGACCCAGTACTTC

abundance: .
v_gene: TRBV6-1
len: 18
j_gene: TRBJ2-1
d_gene: TRBD2
CDR3aa: CASSGTSGSLGTYNEQFF
CDR3nt: TGTGCCAGCAGTGGGACTAGCGGGAGCCTAGGCACCTACAATGAGCAGTTCTTC

abundance: .
v_gene: TRBV3-1/TRBV3-2
len: 17
j_gene: TRBJ1-5
d_gene: .
CDR3aa: CASSQDGGGTSNQPQHF
CDR3nt: TGTGCCAGCAGCCAAGATGGGGGAGGGACTAGCAATCAGCCCCAGCATTTT

abundance: .
v_gene: TRBV24-1
len: 11
j_gene: TRBJ1-2
d_gene: .
CDR3aa: CAPDVVYGYTF
CDR3nt: TGTGCCCCAGATGTGGTCTATGGCTACACCTTC

abundance: .
v_gene: TRBV30
len: 15
j_gene: TRBJ1-1
d_gene: .
CDR3aa: CASYEIGVPNTEAFF
CDR3nt: TGTGCCTCCTACGAAATAGGGGTGCCGAACACTGAAGCTTTCTTT

abundance: .
v_gene: TRBV11-2
len: 15
j_gene: TRBJ2-3
d_gene: TRBD1
CDR3aa: CASSPIGTGTDTQYF
CDR3nt: TGTGCCAGCAGCCCGATAGGGACAGGCACAGATACGCAGTATTTT

abundance: .
v_gene: TRBV7-8
len: 16
j_gene: TRBJ2-2
d_gene: .
CDR3aa: CASSSTGPTNTGELFF
CDR3nt: TGTGCCAGCAGCTCCACAGGCCCTACGAACACCGGGGAGCTGTTTTTT

abundance: .
v_gene: TRBV10-1
len: 14
j_gene: TRBJ2-1
d_gene: TRBD2
CDR3aa: CASSESGRAHEQFF
CDR3nt: TGCGCCAGCAGTGAGAGCGGGAGGGCCCATGAGCAGTTCTTC

abundance: .
v_gene: TRBV3-1/TRBV3-2
len: 12
j_gene: TRBJ1-1
d_gene: .
CDR3aa: CASSIWGDEAFF
CDR3nt: TGTGCCAGCAGTATCTGGGGGGATGAAGCTTTCTTT

abundance: .
v_gene: TRBV5-5
len: 16
j_gene: TRBJ2-2
d_gene: .
CDR3aa: CASSSRPTAQDGELFF
CDR3nt: TGTGCCAGCAGCTCCCGCCCCACGGCCCAGGACGGGGAGCTGTTTTTT

abundance: once
v_gene: TRBV19
len: 15
j_gene: TRBJ1-5
d_gene: TRBD1
CDR3aa: CASSRTGGRNQPQHF
CDR3nt: TGTGCCAGTAGTAGGACAGGGGGCCGCAATCAGCCCCAGCATTTT

abundance: .
v_gene: TRBV10-1
len: 14
j_gene: TRBJ2-7
d_gene: TRBD2
CDR3aa: CASSEGGSVGEQYF
CDR3nt: TGCGCCAGCAGTGAGGGCGGGAGTGTCGGCGAGCAGTACTTC

abundance: .
v_gene: TRBV29-1
len: 12
j_gene: TRBJ1-2
d_gene: .
CDR3aa: CSVGQDEYGYTF
CDR3nt: TGCAGCGTTGGGCAGGATGAGTATGGCTACACCTTC

abundance: .
v_gene: TRBV25-1
len: 15
j_gene: TRBJ1-5
d_gene: TRBD1
CDR3aa: CASSSAGTGYQPQHF
CDR3nt: TGTGCCAGCAGTAGCGCCGGGACAGGGTATCAGCCCCAGCATTTT

abundance: .
v_gene: TRBV3-1/TRBV3-2
len: 15
j_gene: TRBJ1-5
d_gene: .
CDR3aa: CASSRRVGSNQPQHF
CDR3nt: TGTGCCAGCAGCCGCAGGGTGGGTAGCAATCAGCCCCAGCATTTT

abundance: .
v_gene: TRBV19
len: 13
j_gene: TRBJ2-3
d_gene: TRBD2
CDR3aa: CASGAGYTDTQYF
CDR3nt: TGTGCCAGTGGAGCGGGATACACAGATACGCAGTATTTT

abundance: few
v_gene: TRBV11-1
len: 19
j_gene: TRBJ2-3
d_gene: TRBD2
CDR3aa: CASSLARSGSTGSTDTQYF
CDR3nt: TGTGCCAGCAGCTTAGCTCGTAGCGGGAGTACGGGGAGCACAGATACGCAGTATTTT

abundance: .
v_gene: TRBV6-2/TRBV6-3
len: 15
j_gene: TRBJ1-6
d_gene: TRBD1
CDR3aa: CASSHRDSYNSPLHF
CDR3nt: TGTGCCAGCAGTCACCGGGACAGCTATAATTCACCCCTCCACTTT

abundance: .
v_gene: TRBV28
len: 13
j_gene: TRBJ2-1
d_gene: .
CDR3aa: CASSGLLRNEQFF
CDR3nt: TGTGCCAGCAGTGGACTTCTCCGGAATGAGCAGTTCTTC

abundance: .
v_gene: TRBV5-1
len: 15
j_gene: TRBJ2-7
d_gene: TRBD2
CDR3aa: CASSRGLADDYEQYF
CDR3nt: TGCGCCAGCAGTCGTGGACTAGCGGATGACTACGAGCAGTACTTC

abundance: .
v_gene: TRBV6-1
len: 14
j_gene: TRBJ2-5
d_gene: .
CDR3aa: CASSEARTGETQYF
CDR3nt: TGTGCCAGCAGTGAAGCGCGCACCGGAGAGACCCAGTACTTC

abundance: .
v_gene: TRBV5-1
len: 14
j_gene: TRBJ2-1
d_gene: TRBD2
CDR3aa: CASNLLAGNNEQFF
CDR3nt: TGCGCCAGCAATCTACTAGCGGGAAATAATGAGCAGTTCTTC